A single sample is the source of the 32 T cell receptor beta chains below, sequenced in a study of blood T cell repertoires in COVID-19. TCRdb's table, derived via immunoSEQ multiplex PCR, lists solely in-frame clones and lacks some. In the table there are fewer than 250,000 clones, about 90% of which are singletons. Specimen: PBMCs or T cells enriched from blood (not recorded which). These TCRs come from a woman aged 25-40 years who had been exposed to COVID-19.

The chain is built from TRBV7-9 and TRBJ2-1, with a possible D match to TRBD2 (6 bases). V lost 3 bases and J lost 4, with 7 bases in between. Germline CDR1 and CDR2: SEHNR and FQNEAQ (reference sequence). This CDR3 region has 13 residues. The CDR3 here is CASSLGTYNEQFF. The CDR3 DNA reads as TGTGCCAGCAGCTTGGGGACTTACAATGAGCAGTTCTTC.

J is TRBJ1-2 and V is TRBV3-1 (or the pseudogene TRBV3-2), with unresolved D. CDR3 length equals 13 residues. V was cut by 0 bases and J by 8 bases, with 10 bases left in between. Germline CDR1 is LGHDT and CDR2 is YNNKEL (reference sequence). Here the CDR3 reads CASSQDPRRGYTF. For the CDR3, the DNA is TGTGCCAGCAGCCAAGATCCGAGGAGGGGCTACACCTTC.

The chain is built from TRBV6-2 or TRBV6-3 and TRBJ1-5; 8 bases line up with TRBD1. CDR3 size: 16 residues. With V trimmed by 6 bases and J by 4 bases, 11 bases remained unmatched. CDR1 and CDR2 (germline): MNHEY, SVGEGT. CDR3 DNA: TGTGCCAGCAGCCTCGACGGACAGGGCCGAAATCAGCCCCAGCATTTT. It is translated as CASSLDGQGRNQPQHF.

The DNA for the CDR3 is TGCGCCAGCAGCTCTTTCAGCCTCGGACAGGGCACCACTGAAGCTTTCTTT. It yields the protein CASSSFSLGQGTTEAFF. The chain recombines TRBV5-1 with TRBJ1-1; 8 bases match TRBD1. CDR3 length: 17 residues. Germline assignment: CDR1 SGHRS and CDR2 YFSETQ. Trimming removed 3 bases from V and 4 bases from J; junction bases left unmatched: 14.

This clone was observed a handful of times. This chain links TRBV27 with TRBJ1-4; D might be TRBD1 (5 bases). The CDR3 length is 13 residues. V lost 8 bases to trimming and J lost 8 bases, with 15 bases between them. Germline V gene sequence: CDR1 MNHEY, CDR2 SMNVEV (reference sequence). DNA of the CDR3: TGTGCCAGCGGAGCGAGGGGAGGAGAAAAACTGTTTTTT. Its protein product is CASGARGGEKLFF. Variable domain in full (rest from reference TRBV27 and TRBJ1-4): EAQVTQNPRYLITVTGKKLTVTCSQNMNHEYMSWYRQDPGLGLRQIYYSMNVEVTDKGDVPEGYKVSRKEKRNFPLILESPSPNQTSLYFCASGARGGEKLFFGSGTQLSVL.

This chain connects TRBV3-1 (or the pseudogene TRBV3-2) to TRBJ1-1; D remains unclear. Germline CDR1 and CDR2: LGHDT and YNNKEL (reference sequence). Trimming took off 0 bases at V and 11 bases at J, with 16 bases between the two ends. The CDR3 has 14 amino acids. The CDR3 protein is CASSQDPRSLRAFF. Here the CDR3 DNA reads TGTGCCAGCAGCCAAGATCCACGTTCTTTACGGGCTTTCTTT.

This chain links TRBV29-1 with TRBJ2-3; TRBD2 matches at 8 bases. The CDR3 runs to 14 residues. Germline assignment: CDR1 SQVTM and CDR2 ANQGSEA. Trimming took 4 bases from V and 2 from J; bases not matched to a gene: 5. The CDR3 loop is CSVGPGGVTDTQYF. In nucleotides, the CDR3 is TGCAGCGTTGGTCCGGGAGGGGTCACAGATACGCAGTATTTT.

This chain joins TRBV6-5 and TRBJ1-4, with no clear D. This CDR3 is built from 15 residues. Germline values: CDR1 MNHEY, CDR2 SVGAGI. Trimming cost V 0 bases and J 2 bases, with 7 bases left between them. CDR3 nucleotide sequence: TGTGCCAGCAGTTACTCCATAGATACTAATGAAAAACTGTTTTTT. Its translation is CASSYSIDTNEKLFF.

The chain couples TRBV28 to TRBJ1-2; 7 bases are shared with TRBD1. The V gene's germline CDR1 is MDHEN and CDR2 SYDVKM. Losses at the gene ends were 9 bases for V and 2 bases for J; bases not matched to a gene: 3. The CDR3 loop spans 12 amino acids. CDR3 in amino acids: CASTGVNYGYTF. CDR3 sequence (DNA): TGTGCCAGTACAGGGGTCAACTATGGCTACACCTTC.

This clone was found once. The chain has TRBV7-2 and TRBJ1-3; no firm D call. Germline CDR1 and CDR2: SGHTA and FQGNSA. The CDR3 contains 15 residues. Trimming removed 2 bases from V and 1 base from J, with 9 bases in between. This chain's CDR3 is CASSLTGISGNTIYF. As DNA, the CDR3 is TGTGCCAGCAGCTTAACGGGGATTTCTGGAAACACCATATATTTT.

The chain is built from TRBV14 and TRBJ2-3; D gene ambiguous. Trimming took 2 bases from V and 7 from J, leaving 7 bases between them. The CDR3 consists of 12 residues. Germline V gene lookup returns CDR1 SGHDN and CDR2 FVKESK. The CDR3 protein is CASSQLTNTQYF. The CDR3 bases are TGTGCCAGCAGCCAATTGACAAATACGCAGTATTTT.

The chain combines TRBV25-1 with TRBJ1-4; the D gene is possibly TRBD1 (5 bases). V dropped 1 base and J dropped 2 bases, with 14 bases sitting between them. The CDR3 has 17 residues. Germline V CDR1 and CDR2: MGHDK, SYGVNS. CDR3 residues: CASSEFLATATNEKLFF. CDR3 nucleotide sequence: TGTGCCAGCAGTGAATTTTTGGCGACAGCGACTAATGAAAAACTGTTTTTT.

The chain is built from TRBV10-3 and TRBJ2-7, with a weak D call TRBD2 (5 bases). Trimming removed 7 bases from V and 2 bases from J, with 12 bases in between. This CDR3 region has 13 residues. The germline gives CDR1 ENHRY, CDR2 SYGVKD. The DNA for the CDR3 is TGTGCCATCACCCCCAGCGGTCCCTACGAGCAGTACTTC. Translated: CAITPSGPYEQYF.

The rearrangement uses TRBV7-8 and TRBJ1-5; possibly TRBD1 for D (5 bases). The CDR3 is 15 amino acids. Germline V lookup: CDR1 SGHVS, CDR2 FQNEAQ. Trimming took off 1 base at V and 9 bases at J, with 16 bases between the two ends. The DNA of the CDR3 is TGTGCCAGCAGCTTAGACAGGATGGGTCCGGGGCCCCAGCATTTT. It specifies CASSLDRMGPGPQHF.

The chain is built from TRBV3-1 (or the pseudogene TRBV3-2) and TRBJ2-1, with D tentatively TRBD2 (5 bases). This CDR3 is built from 12 residues. Trimming shortened V by 2 bases and J by 16 bases, and 15 bases separated the two germline ends. CDR1 is LGHDT, CDR2 YNNKEL, per germline (reference sequence). CDR3 sequence: CASSQTAGLEFF. In DNA, the CDR3 is TGTGCCAGCAGCCAAACGGCGGGCCTGGAATTCTTC.

J is TRBJ2-2 and V is TRBV7-9, with D perhaps TRBD2 (5 bases). Trimming removed 1 base from V and 7 bases from J, with 13 bases in between. Germline CDR1 and CDR2: SEHNR and FQNEAQ (reference sequence). The CDR3 is 15 residues long. CDR3 region: CASSLGLARDGELFF. CDR3 DNA sequence: TGTGCCAGCAGCTTAGGGCTAGCTCGGGACGGGGAGCTGTTTTTT.

The genes are TRBV4-2 and TRBJ2-1; TRBD1 agrees at 10 bases. Germline assignment: CDR1 LGHNA and CDR2 YNFKEQ. The length of the CDR3 is 16 residues. V shed 4 bases, J shed 7 bases, and the junction held 10 bases outside the gene matches. The CDR3 nucleotides are TGTGCCAGCAGCCGAGGACAGGGGGTGATGGGTAATGAGCAGTTCTTC. It yields the protein CASSRGQGVMGNEQFF.

On this clone: Other DNA sequences of this sample code for an identical CDR3. V gene TRBV5-1 combines with J gene TRBJ1-5; D gene unclear. Germline CDR1 reads SGHRS; CDR2 reads YFSETQ. This CDR3 has 13 residues. V lost 0 bases, J lost 4 bases, and 5 bases lay in between. DNA for the CDR3: TGCGCCAGCAGCTTGGCGGGGAATCAGCCCCAGCATTTT. It yields the protein CASSLAGNQPQHF.

The chain couples TRBV7-3 to TRBJ2-1; D perhaps matches TRBD2 (6 bases). This CDR3 comprises 14 residues. The germline gives CDR1 SGHTA, CDR2 FQGTGA. V lost 3 bases and J lost 4, with 10 bases in between. The CDR3 DNA reads as TGTGCCAGCAGCTTTGGAGGGGTTTACAATGAGCAGTTCTTC. Amino acids: CASSFGGVYNEQFF.

The chain has TRBV4-1 and TRBJ2-2, with 10 positions matching TRBD1. Trimming removed 3 bases from V and 7 bases from J; junction bases left unmatched: 8. The CDR3 length is 16 residues. CDR1 MGHRA and CDR2 YSYEKL come from the germline V gene. In nucleotides, the CDR3 is TGCGCCAGCAGCCAGCAGACAGGGGGCGGGCGCGGGGAGCTGTTTTTT. Translated: CASSQQTGGGRGELFF.

This clone has more than one count but fewer than ten. The V call is TRBV4-2, the J call TRBJ2-7; weak D call: TRBD2 (5 bases). V was trimmed by 1 base and J by 1 base, leaving 11 bases between them. CDR3 length: 15 residues. Looked up from germline, CDR1 is LGHNA and CDR2 is YNFKEQ. Here the CDR3 DNA reads TGTGCCAGCAGCCAAGTAGATAGCGAGTCCTACGAGCAGTACTTC. Translated: CASSQVDSESYEQYF.

The chain has TRBV6-5 and TRBJ2-3, with 11 bases aligning to TRBD2. In germline, CDR1 is MNHEY, CDR2 SVGAGI. The CDR3 is made up of 15 amino acids. The V gene end was trimmed by 4 bases and the J gene end by 3 bases; junction bases not matched to a gene: 3. CDR3 region: CASSSPSGRTDTQYF. The CDR3 nucleotides read TGTGCCAGCAGTTCCCCTAGCGGGAGGACAGATACGCAGTATTTT.

This clone was picked up a small number of times. This chain joins TRBV18 and TRBJ1-1; 10 bases line up with TRBD1. The CDR3 extends over 15 amino acids. V gave up 6 bases and J gave up 8 bases; unmatched junction bases: 12. CDR1 KGHSH and CDR2 LQKENI come from the germline V gene. The chain's CDR3 is CASSGSGTGDGEAFF. The CDR3 DNA is TGTGCCAGCTCCGGGTCCGGGACAGGGGACGGCGAAGCTTTCTTT.

The chain recombines TRBV6-5 with TRBJ2-3; D might be TRBD2 (5 bases). Between the trimmed V and J ends, which lost 9 bases and 4 bases, there was a span of 20 bases. The CDR3 spans 15 residues. Germline CDR1 is MNHEY and CDR2 is SVGAGI. CDR3: CASRRQRIKADTQYF. CDR3 nucleotide sequence: TGTGCCAGTAGACGTCAGCGGATCAAGGCAGATACGCAGTATTTT.

J is TRBJ2-2 and V is TRBV5-1; D unresolved. The V end was cut by 6 bases, the J end by 1 base, with 16 bases between. The germline gives CDR1 SGHRS, CDR2 YFSETQ. This CDR3 is 16 amino acids long. The CDR3 is CASTLFASGNTGELFF. CDR3 nucleotide sequence: TGCGCCAGCACCTTATTTGCCTCGGGGAACACCGGGGAGCTGTTTTTT.

The rearrangement uses TRBV9 and TRBJ1-1; weak D call: TRBD1 (6 bases). The CDR3 has 15 amino acids. The ends were cut back, 0 bases at V and 3 bases at J, with 12 bases in the middle. CDR1 is SGDLS, CDR2 YYNGEE, per germline. The CDR3 DNA sequence: TGTGCCAGCAGCGTAGTGGGGGGGCTATACACTGAAGCTTTCTTT. Amino acid sequence: CASSVVGGLYTEAFF.

J is TRBJ2-3 and V is TRBV3-1 (or the pseudogene TRBV3-2), with 8 nucleotides matching TRBD2. Germline CDR1 and CDR2: LGHDT and YNNKEL (reference sequence). This CDR3 is 15 amino acids long. The junction had 8 bases not matched to a gene; V was cut back by 3 bases and J by 6 bases. The CDR3: CASSHPTRGRDTQYF. In DNA form, the CDR3 reads TGTGCCAGCAGCCATCCGACGCGCGGGAGGGATACGCAGTATTTT.

The genes are TRBV9 and TRBJ2-1, with 11 bases lining up with TRBD2. The CDR3 is 17 amino acids. CDR1 and CDR2 from the germline V gene are SGDLS and YYNGEE. J was trimmed by 4 bases and V by 0 bases; bases with no gene match: 6. CDR3 sequence (DNA): TGTGCCAGCAGCGTAGACACTAGCGGGGGACTATACAATGAGCAGTTCTTC. Residues: CASSVDTSGGLYNEQFF.

The chain links TRBV5-1 to TRBJ2-7; maybe TRBD1 (6 bases). V lost 6 bases to trimming and J lost 3 bases, with 16 bases between them. The length of the CDR3 is 14 residues. Looked up from germline, CDR1 is SGHRS and CDR2 is YFSETQ. DNA for the CDR3: TGCGCCAGCACCCCTGGACAGACACTCTACGAGCAGTACTTC. Protein product: CASTPGQTLYEQYF.

This clone has only one observation. The rearrangement uses TRBV7-9 and TRBJ2-7, with a weak D call TRBD1 (6 bases). The CDR3 totals 17 residues. Looked up from germline, CDR1 is SEHNR and CDR2 is FQNEAQ (reference sequence). The germline V and J ends were trimmed by 4 bases and 5 bases, with 24 bases remaining between them. CDR3 in amino acids: CASSSFRDTGRVDEQYF. The CDR3 region has the DNA TGTGCCAGCAGCTCATTCCGGGACACGGGCAGGGTGGACGAGCAGTACTTC.

CDR3 residues: CASSEFQGFYEQYF. In DNA, the CDR3 is TGTGCCAGCAGTGAGTTTCAGGGATTTTACGAGCAGTACTTC. The chain links TRBV2 to TRBJ2-7, with D maybe TRBD1 (5 bases). This CDR3 spans 14 amino acids. Germline V lookup: CDR1 SNHLY, CDR2 FYNNEI. V was shortened by 3 bases and J by 4 bases, with 13 bases between the two germline ends.

Many counts were recorded for this clone. This chain joins TRBV7-6 and TRBJ2-1; TRBD1 agrees at 7 bases. Germline CDR1 and CDR2: SGHVS and FNYEAQ. J lost 4 bases, V lost 1 base, and 13 bases had no gene match. This CDR3 is built from 18 residues. As DNA, the CDR3 is TGTGCCAGCAGCTTAGAGGGACCGGGACAGTCCTTATACAATGAGCAGTTCTTC. Protein sequence: CASSLEGPGQSLYNEQFF.